A selection of T cell receptor beta chains follows, all from one sample in a study of T cells after yellow fever vaccination. TCRdb independently ran MiXCR on the 5' RACE reads; one entry per CDR3 protein. The sample holds approximately 330,000 distinct CDR3 sequences, about 4% seen once. The input for sequencing was PBMCs, taken 5 days after the yellow fever booster vaccination. The receptors derive from a man in his late teens or twenties who received the YFV17D yellow fever vaccine. CDR3s include the opening cysteine and the closing phenylalanine or tryptophan. A D gene is named only where the DNA matches it firmly. Only part of the rows carry a size: once, few, many, or a class if the clone is expanded.

V: TRBV6-6; D: -; size: many; length: 10; J: TRBJ1-2; CDR3: CASSAPGYTF; DNA: TGTGCCAGCAGTGCCCCTGGCTACACCTTC
V: TRBV7-2; D: TRBD2; size: many; length: 14; J: TRBJ2-7; CDR3: CASSFASGVYEQYF; DNA: TGTGCCAGCAGCTTCGCTAGCGGGGTATACGAGCAGTACTTC
V: TRBV12-3/TRBV12-4; D: -; size: many; length: 12; J: TRBJ1-6; CDR3: CASSFRGSPLHF; DNA: TGTGCCAGCAGTTTTAGGGGTTCACCCCTCCACTTT
V: TRBV5-1; D: TRBD2; size: many; length: 16; J: TRBJ2-5; CDR3: CASTIGLAGNQETQYF; DNA: TGCGCCAGCACCATTGGGCTAGCGGGGAACCAAGAGACCCAGTACTTC
V: TRBV2; D: -; size: -; length: 13; J: TRBJ2-1; CDR3: CASSEPTSNEQFF; DNA: TGTGCCAGCAGTGAACCGACTAGCAATGAGCAGTTCTTC
V: TRBV5-1; D: -; size: few; length: 19; J: TRBJ2-1; CDR3: CASSPRGVWGPVVLDEQFF; DNA: TGCGCCAGCAGCCCAAGAGGCGTTTGGGGGCCGGTAGTTCTTGATGAGCAGTTCTTC
V: TRBV6-5; D: -; size: many; length: 16; J: TRBJ1-5; CDR3: CASSYSAPMGNQPQHF; DNA: TGTGCCAGCAGTTACTCAGCGCCAATGGGCAATCAGCCCCAGCATTTT
V: TRBV10-1; D: TRBD2; size: few; length: 14; J: TRBJ2-5; CDR3: CASRDSGGEETQYF; DNA: TGCGCCAGCAGAGATAGCGGGGGGGAAGAGACCCAGTACTTC
V: TRBV7-9; D: TRBD1; size: -; length: 14; J: TRBJ1-1; CDR3: CASSFSSTGTKDFF; DNA: TGTGCCAGCAGCTTTTCCTCGACAGGGACAAAAGATTTCTTT
V: TRBV7-9; D: TRBD1; size: many; length: 15; J: TRBJ2-1; CDR3: CASSLDRGQNNEQFF; DNA: TGTGCCAGCAGCTTGGACAGGGGGCAGAACAATGAGCAGTTCTTC
V: TRBV10-2; D: -; size: many; length: 12; J: TRBJ1-2; CDR3: CASSPGLNGYTF; DNA: TGCGCCAGCAGCCCGGGTCTAAATGGCTACACCTTC
V: TRBV7-9; D: -; size: -; length: 15; J: TRBJ1-1; CDR3: CASTGGGSRYTEAFF; DNA: TGTGCCAGCACCGGGGGGGGCAGTAGGTACACTGAAGCTTTCTTT
V: TRBV7-8; D: TRBD1; size: few; length: 15; J: TRBJ2-5; CDR3: CASSLPGQGPFFQYF; DNA: TGTGCCAGCAGCCTACCGGGACAGGGGCCCTTCTTCCAGTACTTC
V: TRBV6-5; D: TRBD1; size: many; length: 15; J: TRBJ2-7; CDR3: CASSYMGQVAYEQYF; DNA: TGTGCCAGCAGTTACATGGGACAGGTAGCCTACGAGCAGTACTTC
V: TRBV18; D: -; size: -; length: 14; J: TRBJ2-5; CDR3: CASSRVNGEETQYF; DNA: TGTGCCAGCTCACGCGTTAACGGCGAAGAGACCCAGTACTTC
V: TRBV4-2; D: -; size: many; length: 16; J: TRBJ2-1; CDR3: CASSQVTTISYNEQFF; DNA: TGTGCCAGCAGCCAAGTAACTACTATATCCTACAATGAGCAGTTCTTC
V: TRBV7-2; D: -; size: -; length: 14; J: TRBJ2-7; CDR3: CASSPNTISYEQYF; DNA: TGTGCCAGCAGCCCAAATACCATCTCCTACGAGCAGTACTTC
V: TRBV6-1; D: -; size: few; length: 14; J: TRBJ1-5; CDR3: CASSEGESNQPQHF; DNA: TGTGCCAGCAGTGAAGGGGAGAGCAATCAGCCCCAGCATTTT
V: TRBV25-1; D: -; size: many; length: 13; J: TRBJ2-1; CDR3: CASSEGTPHEQFF; DNA: TGTGCCAGCAGTGAAGGTACACCCCATGAGCAGTTCTTC
V: TRBV5-1; D: TRBD1; size: -; length: 14; J: TRBJ2-3; CDR3: CASSTTGQTDTQYF; DNA: TGCGCCAGCAGCACCACGGGACAGACAGATACGCAGTATTTT
V: TRBV12-3/TRBV12-4; D: TRBD2; size: -; length: 15; J: TRBJ2-7; CDR3: CASSFYAGVNYEQYF; DNA: TGTGCCAGCAGTTTTTATGCGGGGGTGAACTACGAGCAGTACTTC
V: TRBV28; D: -; size: few; length: 14; J: TRBJ1-4; CDR3: CASRLQGLLEKLFF; DNA: TGTGCCAGCAGGCTTCAGGGACTTCTTGAAAAACTGTTTTTT
V: TRBV10-3; D: TRBD1; size: many; length: 14; J: TRBJ2-7; CDR3: CAIREDRVPYEQYF; DNA: TGTGCCATCAGGGAGGACAGGGTCCCCTACGAGCAGTACTTC
V: TRBV7-9; D: -; size: -; length: 14; J: TRBJ1-6; CDR3: CASSLVGTYSPLHF; DNA: TGTGCCAGCAGCTTAGTGGGCACCTATTCACCCCTCCACTTT
V: TRBV20-1; D: -; size: few; length: 11; J: TRBJ2-3; CDR3: CSALRGDTQYF; DNA: TGCAGTGCTCTTAGAGGGGATACGCAGTATTTT
V: TRBV20-1; D: -; size: -; length: 14; J: TRBJ1-5; CDR3: CSARDALGNQPQHF; DNA: TGCAGTGCTAGAGATGCGTTGGGCAATCAGCCCCAGCATTTT
V: TRBV18; D: TRBD1; size: -; length: 16; J: TRBJ2-2; CDR3: CASSQTGTGVTGELFF; DNA: TGTGCCAGCTCCCAGACTGGGACAGGGGTCACCGGGGAGCTGTTTTTT
V: TRBV19; D: -; size: few; length: 14; J: TRBJ2-1; CDR3: CASSNVGGFNEQFF; DNA: TGTGCCAGTAGTAACGTTGGGGGTTTCAATGAGCAGTTCTTC
V: TRBV5-1; D: TRBD1; size: -; length: 17; J: TRBJ2-4; CDR3: CASSSSTRDRAGNIQYF; DNA: TGCGCCAGCAGCTCGTCGACTCGTGACAGGGCTGGGAACATTCAGTACTTC
V: TRBV9; D: -; size: few; length: 15; J: TRBJ2-5; CDR3: CASSGQRVDQETQYF; DNA: TGTGCCAGCAGCGGCCAGCGGGTAGACCAAGAGACCCAGTACTTC
V: TRBV7-9; D: -; size: few; length: 17; J: TRBJ2-1; CDR3: CASSARDYSGAGGEQFF; DNA: TGTGCCAGCAGCGCTAGGGACTATTCGGGGGCCGGGGGTGAGCAGTTCTTC
V: TRBV7-2; D: -; size: -; length: 15; J: TRBJ1-1; CDR3: CASSLGVGARTEAFF; DNA: TGTGCCAGCAGCTTGGGCGTGGGGGCCCGGACTGAAGCTTTCTTT
V: TRBV5-5; D: TRBD1; size: -; length: 16; J: TRBJ2-6; CDR3: CASSLTGVSGANVLTF; DNA: TGTGCCAGCAGCTTGACAGGGGTCTCTGGGGCCAACGTCCTGACTTTC
V: TRBV4-1; D: -; size: -; length: 13; J: TRBJ2-1; CDR3: CASSRHLYNEQFF; DNA: TGCGCCAGCAGCCGCCACTTGTACAATGAGCAGTTCTTC
V: TRBV18; D: TRBD1; size: many; length: 15; J: TRBJ2-5; CDR3: CASSPRTDREETQYF; DNA: TGTGCCAGCTCACCTCGGACGGACAGGGAAGAGACCCAGTACTTC
V: TRBV7-9; D: TRBD2; size: -; length: 15; J: TRBJ2-1; CDR3: CASSNLAGGPGEQFF; DNA: TGTGCCAGCAGCAATCTAGCGGGGGGGCCCGGTGAGCAGTTCTTC
V: TRBV12-3/TRBV12-4; D: TRBD2; size: few; length: 14; J: TRBJ2-7; CDR3: CASSLGLAAYEQYF; DNA: TGTGCCAGCAGTTTGGGACTAGCGGCATACGAGCAGTACTTC
V: TRBV20-1; D: TRBD2; size: many; length: 19; J: TRBJ2-1; CDR3: CSALIGLAGGKVSYNEQFF; DNA: TGCAGTGCTTTAATAGGTTTGGCGGGGGGGAAGGTCTCCTACAATGAGCAGTTCTTC
V: TRBV19; D: -; size: -; length: 11; J: TRBJ1-2; CDR3: CAIQTFYGYTF; DNA: TGTGCCATCCAGACTTTCTATGGCTACACCTTC
V: TRBV6-5; D: -; size: -; length: 12; J: TRBJ2-1; CDR3: CATGPPGDEQFF; DNA: TGTGCCACCGGCCCCCCCGGAGATGAGCAGTTCTTC
V: TRBV29-1; D: -; size: many; length: 16; J: TRBJ2-1; CDR3: CSAGGGGPPSGNEQFF; DNA: TGCAGCGCCGGGGGAGGGGGACCCCCGTCGGGAAATGAGCAGTTCTTC
V: TRBV7-9; D: -; size: -; length: 13; J: TRBJ2-1; CDR3: CASSLSGAYEQFF; DNA: TGTGCCAGCAGCTTATCAGGGGCCTATGAGCAGTTCTTC
V: TRBV4-1; D: -; size: many; length: 15; J: TRBJ2-5; CDR3: CASSHLQGFQETQYF; DNA: TGCGCCAGCAGCCACCTACAGGGCTTTCAAGAGACCCAGTACTTC
V: TRBV6-1; D: -; size: -; length: 17; J: TRBJ2-1; CDR3: CASSTSLQVGFDNEQFF; DNA: TGTGCCAGCAGTACGTCCCTACAGGTCGGCTTCGACAATGAGCAGTTCTTC
V: TRBV20-1; D: -; size: -; length: 14; J: TRBJ1-4; CDR3: CSARKKGSSEKLFF; DNA: TGCAGTGCTAGGAAGAAGGGGTCGAGTGAAAAACTGTTTTTT
V: TRBV6-5; D: -; size: few; length: 14; J: TRBJ1-1; CDR3: CASSYGRGTSEAFF; DNA: TGTGCCAGCAGTTACGGCAGGGGAACATCTGAAGCTTTCTTT
V: TRBV4-1; D: TRBD1; size: -; length: 14; J: TRBJ1-6; CDR3: CASSQRTGNSPLHF; DNA: TGCGCCAGCAGCCAAAGGACAGGGAATTCACCCCTCCACTTT
V: TRBV27; D: -; size: -; length: 14; J: TRBJ1-1; CDR3: CASSWGTLGTEAFF; DNA: TGTGCCAGCAGTTGGGGCACCTTGGGCACTGAAGCTTTCTTT
V: TRBV7-9; D: -; size: -; length: 11; J: TRBJ1-2; CDR3: CASSLDRVCTF; DNA: TGTGCCAGCAGCTTAGACAGGGTCTGCACCTTC
V: TRBV5-1; D: -; size: few; length: 12; J: TRBJ1-1; CDR3: CASQGRKTEAFF; DNA: TGCGCCAGCCAAGGAAGGAAGACTGAAGCTTTCTTT
V: TRBV19; D: -; size: many; length: 14; J: TRBJ1-5; CDR3: CASNAGGRNQPQHF; DNA: TGTGCCAGTAATGCGGGGGGTCGGAATCAGCCCCAGCATTTT